Following are 17 T cell receptor beta chains from one sample sequenced in a study of regulatory T cells in long-lasting Graves disease. Time point: newly diagnosed GD, antithyroid drugs for less than 3 months. The TCR library used RNA extracted from PBMCs. Researchers made TCR beta libraries by using iRepertoire HTBI primers and running Arm-PCR on CDR3 regions. Via MiXCR, TCRdb re-called the multiplex PCR reads, giving one row per CDR3 protein. This table has fewer than 350,000 distinct CDR3 sequences, 15% to 20% appearing once. Sample: peripheral blood mononuclear cells (PBMCs), taken at new diagnosis, from a patient treated with antithyroid drugs. Source of these receptors: a female donor with Graves disease.

Only a few counts were recorded for this clonotype. The chain combines TRBV3-1 with TRBJ2-2; maybe TRBD2 (6 bases). V lost 6 bases to trimming and J lost 3 bases, with 11 bases between them. Germline V gives CDR1 LGHDT, CDR2 YNNKEL (reference sequence). CDR3 size: 14 residues. For the CDR3, the DNA is TGTGCCAGCAGATCGTGGGAGGACACCGGGGAGCTGTTTTTT. Protein sequence: CASRSWEDTGELFF.

This clonotype was detected many times. This sequence joins TRBV6-1 and TRBJ1-5; D call uncertain. V dropped 5 bases and J dropped 5 bases, with 10 bases sitting between them. Germline V gives CDR1 MNHNS, CDR2 SASEGT. The CDR3 has 13 residues. The DNA of the CDR3 is TGTGCCAGCAGTACGCGGCCAGATCAGCCCCAGCATTTT. Its protein is CASSTRPDQPQHF.

This clonotype was counted ten times or more. The rearrangement uses TRBV9 and TRBJ1-1; no firm D call. There are 13 residues in the CDR3. Trimming took 4 bases from V and 4 from J, leaving 11 bases between them. Germline CDR1 and CDR2: SGDLS and YYNGEE. The DNA for the CDR3 is TGTGCCAGCAGCCCACCTTATAGCACTGAAGCTTTCTTT. It specifies CASSPPYSTEAFF.

Note on this clonotype: Sequence at one end of the junction differs from germline and may be a read error. The chain has TRBV12-3 or TRBV12-4 and TRBJ2-7, with a possible D match to TRBD2 (6 bases). The CDR3 is 12 amino acids. CDR3 sequence reads: CACSLADYEQYF. The DNA for the CDR3 is TGTGCCTGCAGTTTAGCGGACTACGAGCAGTACTTC.

Many counts were recorded for this clonotype. V and J are TRBV5-1 and TRBJ2-2, with no clear D. Trimming took 6 bases from V and 4 from J, leaving 10 bases between them. This CDR3 spans 13 amino acids. CDR1 is SGHRS and CDR2 is YFSETQ in the germline V gene. The DNA for the CDR3 is TGCGCCAGCAAGTGGCAGAGCACCGGGGAGCTGTTTTTT. Amino acid sequence: CASKWQSTGELFF.

This clonotype was detected ten times or more. The chain employs TRBV6-2 or TRBV6-3 and TRBJ2-1, with D possibly being TRBD2 (6 bases). CDR3 length: 15 residues. Germline lookup yields CDR1 MNHEY and CDR2 SVGEGT. Deletions cut 6 bases from V and 4 bases from J, with 16 bases between. CDR3 sequence: CASRLWGDLYNEQFF. CDR3 in DNA: TGTGCCAGCAGGCTCTGGGGGGACCTATACAATGAGCAGTTCTTC.

This clonotype was detected many times. The chain couples TRBV5-1 to TRBJ2-7; D call uncertain. The CDR3 loop spans 15 amino acids. In germline, CDR1 is SGHRS, CDR2 YFSETQ. The V and J ends lost 0 bases and 6 bases respectively, with 16 bases between them. The CDR3, as DNA: TGCGCCAGCAGCTTGGTGCCCCTTGAGGCGATCGAGCAGTACTTC. It is translated as CASSLVPLEAIEQYF.

This clonotype occurred many times. The gene calls are TRBV12-3 or TRBV12-4 and TRBJ2-5; 7 nucleotides match TRBD1. CDR3 size: 14 residues. With V trimmed by 4 bases and J by 4 bases, 6 bases remained unmatched. This CDR3 reads CASSSTQGRETQYF. CDR3 in DNA: TGTGCCAGCAGTTCCACACAGGGGCGAGAGACCCAGTACTTC.

The chain joins TRBV19 to TRBJ2-7, with D possibly matching TRBD2 (5 bases). Germline V gene lookup returns CDR1 LNHDA and CDR2 SQIVND (reference sequence). The CDR3 is 14 residues long. Trimming took 3 bases from V and 6 from J, leaving 15 bases between them. The CDR3 here is CASSIPHSRGEQYF. CDR3 coding DNA: TGTGCCAGTAGTATTCCCCACAGTCGGGGCGAGCAGTACTTC.

About this clonotype itself: It differs at one base from a far larger clone, so likely a read error. This rearrangement joins TRBV2 to TRBJ1-6, with D maybe TRBD1 (6 bases). CDR3 length equals 15 residues. Looked up from germline, CDR1 is SNHLY and CDR2 is FYNNEI. CDR3 sequence reads: CASSLGTTSSSLLHF. Written as DNA, the CDR3 is TGTGCCAGCAGTTTGGGGACAACTAGCTCTTCACTCCTCCACTTT.

This clonotype has at least ten counts. The chain uses TRBV11-2 and TRBJ1-2; 11 bases are a match to TRBD1. V shed 1 base, J shed 6 bases, and the junction held 7 bases outside the gene matches. Germline CDR1 reads SGHAT; CDR2 reads FQNNGV. The CDR3 spans 16 residues. CDR3 protein: CASSLVGGTGGHGYTF. DNA of the CDR3: TGTGCCAGCAGCTTAGTTGGTGGGACAGGGGGACATGGCTACACCTTC. The variable domain in full, completed from reference TRBV11-2 and TRBJ1-2, reads EAGVAQSPRYKIIEKRQSVAFWCNPISGHATLYWYQQILGQGPKLLIQFQNNGVVDDSQLPKDRFSAERLKGVDSTLKIQPAKLEDSAVYLCASSLVGGTGGHGYTFGSGTRLTVV.

This clonotype was seen many times. V is TRBV7-8 and J is TRBJ2-2, with TRBD1 matching 9 bases. The CDR3 runs 14 residues. Germline V lookup: CDR1 SGHVS, CDR2 FQNEAQ. Germline trimming cut 5 bases from V and 7 bases from J; bases unmatched to any gene: 5. In DNA form, the CDR3 reads TGTGCCAGCAGCGCGGGACAGGGTGGCGGGGAGCTGTTTTTT. Translated: CASSAGQGGGELFF.

This clonotype was observed many times. V is TRBV10-1 and J is TRBJ1-2; D call uncertain. Germline lookup yields CDR1 WNHNN and CDR2 SYGVQD (reference sequence). The V and J ends lost 1 base and 2 bases respectively, with 11 bases between them. The CDR3 extends over 15 amino acids. The CDR3 DNA reads TGCGCCAGCAGTGAGTTCGTAACGGGAAACTATGGCTACACCTTC. It is translated as CASSEFVTGNYGYTF.

This clonotype was detected many times. The rearrangement links TRBV28 to TRBJ1-2, with D perhaps matching TRBD1 (5 bases). Trimming removed 5 bases from V and 0 bases from J, with 22 bases in between. Germline-derived CDR1 and CDR2 are MDHEN and SYDVKM. The CDR3 extends over 18 amino acids. CDR3 sequence: CASSPETWGSETNYGYTF. The CDR3 DNA sequence: TGTGCCAGCAGTCCCGAAACTTGGGGCAGCGAGACTAACTATGGCTACACCTTC.

Written as DNA, the CDR3 is TGTGCCAGCAGCCCTTTTTCTAGCGGGAGTGCAGATACGCAGTATTTT. This translates into CASSPFSSGSADTQYF. The chain employs TRBV7-2 and TRBJ2-3; 10 nucleotides agree with TRBD2. V lost 5 bases to trimming and J lost 4 bases; unmatched junction nucleotides: 9. Germline lookup yields CDR1 SGHTA and CDR2 FQGNSA. This CDR3 has 16 residues.

This clonotype was seen at least ten times. This chain uses TRBV6-5 with TRBJ1-5; 7 bases line up with TRBD1. The CDR3 length is 16 residues. V lost 1 base and J lost 7; bases outside the gene matches: 10. Per germline, CDR1 MNHEY and CDR2 SVGAGI. Here the CDR3 DNA reads TGTGCCAGCAGTTACTGGGGACAGCCGCCCCAACAGCCCCAGCATTTT. Amino acids: CASSYWGQPPQQPQHF.

This clonotype was detected many times. This rearrangement joins TRBV28 to TRBJ1-1, with TRBD1 matching over 10 bases. The V gene's germline CDR1 is MDHEN and CDR2 SYDVKM. The CDR3 loop spans 17 amino acids. Trimming cost V 5 bases and J 0 bases; bases outside gene matches: 9. CDR3 nucleotide sequence: TGTGCCAGCAGTACGACAGGGGGCGCGTTGCTGAACACTGAAGCTTTCTTT. Protein: CASSTTGGALLNTEAFF.